These T cell receptor beta chains were read from a single sample in a study of OX40 agonist ivuxolimab in advanced cancers. Measured with immunoSEQ multiplex PCR; TCRdb has only the in-frame clones, and not every one. The profile shows under 50,000 clones, about 87% of them singletons. The sequencing here drew on CD4+ or CD8+ T cells sorted from blood, taken in a trial of the OX40 agonist ivuxolimab. All receptors come from an adult with an advanced solid tumor such as melanoma, head and neck, liver or kidney cancer. CDR3s include the opening cysteine and the closing phenylalanine or tryptophan. A D gene is named only where the DNA matches it firmly. The size of a clone is reported for some rows only, either as once, few or many, or as a class for expanded clones.

J: TRBJ2-3; D: TRBD1; size: .; V: TRBV15; DNA: TGTGCCACCAGTCGGACAGGGGGGACGCAGTATTTT; CDR3: CATSRTGGTQYF
J: TRBJ1-5; D: .; size: .; V: TRBV28; DNA: TGTGCCAGCAGCGAACTATGGGCGGGGAGTAGCAATCAGCCCCAGCATTTT; CDR3: CASSELWAGSSNQPQHF
J: TRBJ2-7; D: .; size: .; V: TRBV18; DNA: TGTGCCAGCTCACCGGGAGAAAACGAGCAGTACTTC; CDR3: CASSPGENEQYF
J: TRBJ2-1; D: TRBD1; size: .; V: TRBV19; DNA: TGTGCCAGTAGCCGGGCCGGCGAACAGGGGGTAATAGGGAAGTACAATGAGCAGTTCTTC; CDR3: CASSRAGEQGVIGKYNEQFF
J: TRBJ2-1; D: .; size: .; V: TRBV6-6; DNA: TGTGCCAGCAGTGATTTGACGGGCAGTGAGCAGTTCTTC; CDR3: CASSDLTGSEQFF
J: TRBJ2-1; D: .; size: .; V: TRBV6-1; DNA: TGTGCCAGCAGTGGCCTCTCCAGCGGGCGCTACAATGAGCAGTTCTTC; CDR3: CASSGLSSGRYNEQFF
J: TRBJ2-7; D: .; size: .; V: TRBV5-1; DNA: TGCGCCAGCAGCCCGGACCGAGTCCCCTACGAGCAGTACTTC; CDR3: CASSPDRVPYEQYF
J: TRBJ1-2; D: .; size: .; V: TRBV7-9; DNA: TGTGCCAGCAGCTCCGGGGAATATGGCTACACCTTC; CDR3: CASSSGEYGYTF
J: TRBJ2-4; D: .; size: once; V: TRBV6-1; DNA: TGTGCCAGCAGTGAAGCTTTCAGTGGTGGAGGACTCAAAAACATTCAGTACTTC; CDR3: CASSEAFSGGGLKNIQYF
J: TRBJ2-2; D: .; size: few; V: TRBV6-6; DNA: TGTGCCAGCAGTTTACAGGGCACCGGGGAGCTGTTTTTT; CDR3: CASSLQGTGELFF
J: TRBJ2-7; D: TRBD2; size: .; V: TRBV5-1; DNA: TGCGCCAGCAGCCCCACTAGCGGGAGTTCCTACGAGCAGTACTTC; CDR3: CASSPTSGSSYEQYF
J: TRBJ2-7; D: .; size: .; V: TRBV21-1; DNA: TGTGCCAGGTGTCAAATTCGGGACTTTACCTACGAGCAGTACTTC; CDR3: CARCQIRDFTYEQYF
J: TRBJ2-1; D: .; size: .; V: TRBV29-1; DNA: TGCAGCGAAACCGGGTCCCTCCTGGGCAATGAGCAGTTCTTC; CDR3: CSETGSLLGNEQFF
J: TRBJ1-2; D: .; size: .; V: TRBV18; DNA: TGTGCCAGCTCACCACAACGGGGGAATAACTATGGCTACACCTTC; CDR3: CASSPQRGNNYGYTF
J: TRBJ1-6; D: .; size: .; V: TRBV7-2; DNA: TGTGCCAGCAGCTTCGATCTGAATTCACCCCTCCACTTT; CDR3: CASSFDLNSPLHF
J: TRBJ2-3; D: .; size: .; V: TRBV7-3; DNA: TGTGCCAGCAGCGACGGAGGGGTGGCTAGTAATACGCAGTATTTT; CDR3: CASSDGGVASNTQYF
J: TRBJ1-2; D: TRBD1; size: .; V: TRBV7-8; DNA: TGTGCCAGCAGCTCACCACTAACAGGGGAAAGGGATGGCTACACCTTC; CDR3: CASSSPLTGERDGYTF
J: TRBJ2-5; D: TRBD1; size: .; V: TRBV6-1; DNA: TGTGCCAGCAGTGCCACTAACAGGGGGCAGGGGGAGCAGTACTTC; CDR3: CASSATNRGQGEQYF
J: TRBJ1-4; D: TRBD1; size: .; V: TRBV19; DNA: TGTGCCAGTACCCGGACAGGGGTTGCAACTAATGAAAAACTGTTTTTT; CDR3: CASTRTGVATNEKLFF
J: TRBJ2-5; D: .; size: .; V: TRBV6-1; DNA: TGTGCCAGCATTCCATCTGCGGGACACCAAGAGACCCAGTACTTC; CDR3: CASIPSAGHQETQYF
J: TRBJ1-2; D: .; size: .; V: TRBV2; DNA: TGTGCCAGCAGTGAAAGGCAGGGGCTTTTATATGGCTACACCTTC; CDR3: CASSERQGLLYGYTF
J: TRBJ1-2; D: .; size: .; V: TRBV19; DNA: TGTGCCAGTAAGCCGGGAAACTATGGCTACACCTTC; CDR3: CASKPGNYGYTF
J: TRBJ1-2; D: .; size: .; V: TRBV5-1; DNA: TGCGCCAGCAGCTTGGAGGTGACAGGTGGCTATGGCTACACCTTC; CDR3: CASSLEVTGGYGYTF
J: TRBJ2-5; D: TRBD1; size: few; V: TRBV5-4; DNA: TGTGCCAGCAGCCCCACAGGGGGAGAGACCCAGTACTTC; CDR3: CASSPTGGETQYF
J: TRBJ2-1; D: .; size: .; V: TRBV19; DNA: TGTGCCAGTAGTTCGTACAGCGAACAGACCGACAATGAGCAGTTCTTC; CDR3: CASSSYSEQTDNEQFF
J: TRBJ1-2; D: .; size: medium-sized; V: TRBV6-1; DNA: TGTGCCAGCAGCCCCCGGGTGGGGATCACCTCCGGCTACACCTTC; CDR3: CASSPRVGITSGYTF
J: TRBJ2-7; D: .; size: once; V: TRBV10-3; DNA: TGTGCCACCGCAAAGGCAGGGCTGGCCTACGAGCAGTACTTC; CDR3: CATAKAGLAYEQYF
J: TRBJ2-7; D: TRBD1; size: .; V: TRBV29-1; DNA: TGCAGCGCTTCGACAGGGATAGGCGAGCAGTACTTC; CDR3: CSASTGIGEQYF
J: TRBJ2-5; D: .; size: .; V: TRBV6-1; DNA: TGTGCCAGCAGGGCCGGACAGCAAGAGACCCAGTACTTC; CDR3: CASRAGQQETQYF
J: TRBJ2-3; D: TRBD2; size: .; V: TRBV27; DNA: TGTGCCAGCGGACTAGCGGGGGGAGATACGCAGTATTTT; CDR3: CASGLAGGDTQYF
J: TRBJ2-5; D: .; size: once; V: TRBV6-5; DNA: TGTGCCAGCAGTTACTCGAAGGGCCGAGAGACCCAGTACTTC; CDR3: CASSYSKGRETQYF
J: TRBJ1-6; D: .; size: .; V: TRBV7-9; DNA: TGTGCCAGCAGTCCGGGGGCTACACCCCTCCACTTT; CDR3: CASSPGATPLHF
J: TRBJ1-5; D: .; size: few; V: TRBV7-9; DNA: TGTGCCAGCAGCCTCTTCGGGGATCAGCCCCAGCATTTT; CDR3: CASSLFGDQPQHF
J: TRBJ2-1; D: TRBD2; size: .; V: TRBV2; DNA: TGTGCCAGCAGTCGGGAGGGCCTCAACAATGAGCAGTTCTTC; CDR3: CASSREGLNNEQFF
J: TRBJ2-2; D: .; size: .; V: TRBV2; DNA: TGTGCCAGCAGTGAACTGGACACAAACACCGGGGAGCTGTTTTTT; CDR3: CASSELDTNTGELFF
J: TRBJ2-5; D: .; size: .; V: TRBV5-1; DNA: TGCGCCAGCAGCGTTTTACAGGGCGGGGAGACCCAGTACTTC; CDR3: CASSVLQGGETQYF
J: TRBJ1-5; D: .; size: .; V: TRBV6-5; DNA: TGTGCCAGCAAAAAGAGGGGTGATTCTATTCAGCCCCAGCATTTT; CDR3: CASKKRGDSIQPQHF
J: TRBJ1-2; D: .; size: .; V: TRBV6-1; DNA: TGTGCCAGCAGTGAAGCCCCAGGGATCCCCGACTATGGCTACACCTTC; CDR3: CASSEAPGIPDYGYTF
J: TRBJ1-2; D: .; size: few; V: TRBV6-5; DNA: TGTGCCAGCAGTTTTCGGGCGCAGGGCGGATATGGCTACACCTTC; CDR3: CASSFRAQGGYGYTF